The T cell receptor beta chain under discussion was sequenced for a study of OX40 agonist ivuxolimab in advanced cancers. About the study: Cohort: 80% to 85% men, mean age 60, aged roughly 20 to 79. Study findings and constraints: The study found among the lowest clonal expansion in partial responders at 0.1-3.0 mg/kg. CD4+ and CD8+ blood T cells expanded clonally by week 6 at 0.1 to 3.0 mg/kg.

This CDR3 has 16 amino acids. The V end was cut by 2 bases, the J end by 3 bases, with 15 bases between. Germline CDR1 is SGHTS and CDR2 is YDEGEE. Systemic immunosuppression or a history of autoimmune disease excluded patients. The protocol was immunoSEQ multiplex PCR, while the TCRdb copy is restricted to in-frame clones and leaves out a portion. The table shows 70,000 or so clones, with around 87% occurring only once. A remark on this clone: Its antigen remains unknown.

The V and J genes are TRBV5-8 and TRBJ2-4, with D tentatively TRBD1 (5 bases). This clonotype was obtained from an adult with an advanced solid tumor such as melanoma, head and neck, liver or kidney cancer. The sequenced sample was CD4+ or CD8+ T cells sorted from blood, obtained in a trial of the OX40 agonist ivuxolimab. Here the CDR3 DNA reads TGTGCCAGCAGCTTTTGGATTGGGCAGGGCAAAAACATTCAGTACTTC. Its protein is CASSFWIGQGKNIQYF.